One sample yielded the 28 T cell receptor beta chains listed below, sequenced in a study of T cells after yellow fever vaccination. In TCRdb, the 5' RACE reads were re-called with MiXCR into one record per CDR3 protein. The profile shows about 160,000 distinct CDR3 sequences, 6.5% to 8.5% of them singletons. The source was CD4+ T cells sorted from PBMCs, collected roughly 5 days after the first yellow fever vaccination. These receptors were taken from a young man who received the YFV17D yellow fever vaccine.

The rearrangement uses TRBV5-1 and TRBJ2-1, with 10 bases lining up with TRBD2. In germline, CDR1 is SGHRS, CDR2 YFSETQ. The CDR3 contains 17 residues. Trimming at V came to 4 bases and at J to 8 bases, leaving 15 bases not matched to a gene. The CDR3 coding sequence is TGCGCCAGCAGCACCATAAGGCAGCGGGGGGGCGTCGATGAGCAGTTCTTC. Translating it yields CASSTIRQRGGVDEQFF.

This clonotype was counted only a few times. The chain joins TRBV4-1 to TRBJ2-7; D tentatively fits TRBD1 or TRBD2 (6 bases each). CDR3 size: 17 residues. The germline V and J ends were trimmed by 2 bases and 3 bases, with 20 bases remaining between them. Germline CDR1 is MGHRA and CDR2 is YSYEKL. CDR3 in amino acids: CASSQLGTPTGLYEQYF. The CDR3 DNA follows: TGCGCCAGCAGCCAACTAGGGACTCCGACAGGCCTCTACGAGCAGTACTTC.

In its sample, this clonotype was seen a few times. V gene TRBV15 combines with J gene TRBJ1-6; D remains unclear. From germline, CDR1 is LNHNV and CDR2 YYDKDF (reference sequence). The CDR3 consists of 13 residues. Trimming shortened V by 7 bases and J by 6 bases, and 10 bases separated the two germline ends. CDR3: CATTVDFNSPLHF. The CDR3 bases are TGTGCCACCACGGTGGACTTTAATTCACCCCTCCACTTT.

At least ten counts were recorded for this clonotype. The gene calls are TRBV11-2 and TRBJ2-7; D call uncertain. Germline V gene sequence: CDR1 SGHAT, CDR2 FQNNGV. This CDR3 comprises 14 residues. The V end lost 4 bases, the J end lost 0 bases, and 10 bases lay between the germline ends. CDR3 sequence: CASSSLRGSYEQYF. As DNA, the CDR3 is TGTGCCAGCAGCTCGCTCCGAGGCTCCTACGAGCAGTACTTC.

The chain combines TRBV12-3 or TRBV12-4 with TRBJ2-3; TRBD1 aligns across 7 bases. V lost 0 bases to trimming and J lost 4 bases; unmatched junction nucleotides: 7. The CDR3 consists of 16 residues. In DNA form, the CDR3 reads TGTGCCAGCAGTTTAGCAGGGGGCCGGAGCGCAGATACGCAGTATTTT. It encodes CASSLAGGRSADTQYF.

This clonotype was seen at least ten times. J is TRBJ2-1 and V is TRBV11-1; D unresolved. Germline CDR1 and CDR2: SGHAT and FQDESV (reference sequence). The CDR3 sequence is 14 residues long. The V gene lost 3 bases and the J gene lost 5 bases, with 11 bases spanning the gap. In DNA, the CDR3 is TGTGCCAGCAGCTTCGCCAGACTTAACAATGAGCAGTTCTTC. This gives the protein CASSFARLNNEQFF.

This clonotype was picked up many times. CDR3 coding DNA: TGTGCCAGCAGCGCACCAGGGTGGGGCAATCAGCCCCAGCATTTT. As protein: CASSAPGWGNQPQHF. The rearrangement uses TRBV7-2 and TRBJ1-5; maybe TRBD1 (5 bases). V was clipped by 5 bases and J by 2 bases, with 13 bases between them. CDR3 length: 15 amino acids. Germline V gene data show CDR1 as SGHTA and CDR2 as FQGNSA.

This clonotype came up a few times. This chain links TRBV20-1 with TRBJ2-7, with D uncertain. The CDR3 is 13 amino acids. Germline CDR1 and CDR2: DFQATT and SNEGSKA (reference sequence). V lost 1 base and J 0 bases, leaving 7 bases between the germline ends. The CDR3 bases are TGCAGTGCTAGAGTCCGACACTCCTACGAGCAGTACGTC. Protein sequence: CSARVRHSYEQYV.

The CDR3 DNA reads as TGTGCCAGCAGCCAATCTCACAGGAACGAAAAACTGTTTTTT. Translating it yields CASSQSHRNEKLFF. The chain couples TRBV16 to TRBJ1-4; weak D call: TRBD1 (5 bases). Germline CDR1 reads KGHSY; CDR2 reads FQNENV. Trimming took off 0 bases at V and 8 bases at J, with 10 bases between the two ends. CDR3 length: 14 residues.

This clonotype occurred many times. The chain is built from TRBV9 and TRBJ2-7; D not certain. Trimming shortened V by 0 bases and J by 6 bases, and 16 bases separated the two germline ends. CDR1 is SGDLS and CDR2 is YYNGEE in the germline V gene. The CDR3 has 15 residues. The CDR3 DNA reads as TGTGCCAGCAGCGTAGGGTCAGGCTCCCTCTCCGAGCAGTACTTC. Its protein is CASSVGSGSLSEQYF. Full variable domain (rest looked up from reference TRBV9 and TRBJ2-7): DSGVTQTPKHLITATGQRVTLRCSPRSGDLSVYWYQQSLDQGLQFLIQYYNGEERAKGNILERFSAQQFPDLHSELNLSSLELGDSALYFCASSVGSGSLSEQYFGPGTRLTVT.

There are many counts of this clonotype. The V gene is TRBV6-1, the J gene TRBJ2-7; TRBD1 matches 9 bases. Per germline, CDR1 MNHNS and CDR2 SASEGT. Losses at the gene ends were 4 bases for V and 2 bases for J; bases not matched to a gene: 6. CDR3 length: 15 residues. The CDR3 region has the DNA TGTGCCAGCAGTGGGCCCGGGACAGGGACCTACGAGCAGTACGTC. Amino acid sequence: CASSGPGTGTYEQYV.

This chain links TRBV20-1 with TRBJ1-1; D unresolved. V was clipped by 1 base and J by 3 bases, with 12 bases between them. Germline lookup yields CDR1 DFQATT and CDR2 SNEGSKA (reference sequence). This CDR3 region has 14 residues. The CDR3 bases are TGCAGTGCTAGAGGAACACGGCTGGACACTGAAGCTTTCTTT. Translation gives CSARGTRLDTEAFF.

CDR3 sequence reads: CASSEGYGRRGEQFF. In DNA form, the CDR3 reads TGTGCCAGCAGTGAAGGATACGGGAGGCGCGGTGAGCAGTTCTTC. The chain links TRBV25-1 to TRBJ2-1; 7 bases map to TRBD2. The germline V gene encodes CDR1 MGHDK and CDR2 SYGVNS. V shed 2 bases, J shed 9 bases, and the junction held 10 bases outside the gene matches. The CDR3 loop spans 15 amino acids.

The J gene is TRBJ1-2, the V gene TRBV7-9; D remains ambiguous. The V gene lost 5 bases and the J gene lost 2 bases, with 12 bases spanning the gap. Germline CDR1 SEHNR, CDR2 FQNEAQ (reference sequence). This CDR3 has 14 residues. The CDR3 coding sequence is TGTGCCAGCAGCCCCCCCGGCTCAAACTATGGCTACACCTTC. Its translation is CASSPPGSNYGYTF. Based on the CDR3 plus reference TRBV7-9 and TRBJ1-2, the full variable domain is DTGVSQNPRHKITKRGQNVTFRCDPISEHNRLYWYRQTLGQGPEFLTYFQNEAQLEKSRLLSDRFSAERPKGSFSTLEIQRTEQGDSAMYLCASSPPGSNYGYTFGSGTRLTVV.

CDR3 bases: TGTGCCAGCAGCTTAGGGACCCGAAGAAGAGATACGCAGTATTTT. It translates to CASSLGTRRRDTQYF. The gene calls are TRBV5-6 and TRBJ2-3; D assignment may be TRBD1 or TRBD2 (5 bases each). The CDR3 has 15 residues. CDR1 and CDR2 from the germline V gene are SGHDT and YYEEEE. Trimming shortened V by 2 bases and J by 5 bases, and 15 bases separated the two germline ends.

This clonotype was recorded at least ten times. CDR3 DNA: TGTGCCAGCAGCCTGGACACTTTTAACTATGGCTACACCTTC. Protein product: CASSLDTFNYGYTF. The genes are TRBV12-3 or TRBV12-4 and TRBJ1-2; D perhaps matches TRBD1 (5 bases). V dropped 6 bases and J dropped 1 base, with 12 bases sitting between them. The CDR3 is 14 amino acids.

This clonotype came up many times. The chain combines TRBV18 with TRBJ2-7; TRBD2 matches at 9 bases. CDR1 is KGHSH, CDR2 LQKENI, per germline. The junction had 7 bases not matched to a gene; V was cut back by 1 base and J by 6 bases. The CDR3 loop spans 15 amino acids. Written as DNA, the CDR3 is TGTGCCAGCTCACCACTCGGGACTAGCATTCTCGAGCAGTACTTC. Translating it yields CASSPLGTSILEQYF.

This clonotype has a count of ten or more. The rearrangement uses TRBV5-1 and TRBJ1-1, with a tentative D call TRBD1 (6 bases). Germline V gene data show CDR1 as SGHRS and CDR2 as YFSETQ. V was shortened by 5 bases and J by 4 bases, with 12 bases between the two germline ends. This CDR3 spans 13 amino acids. As DNA, the CDR3 is TGCGCCAGCAGACTACAGGGTGGCACTGAAGCTTTCTTT. Its protein product is CASRLQGGTEAFF.

V and J are TRBV18 and TRBJ2-5, with 7 bases fitting TRBD1. The CDR3 sequence is 13 residues long. The germline V gene has CDR1 KGHSH and CDR2 LQKENI. Unmatched junction bases numbered 3, after V lost 3 bases and J lost 5 bases. In DNA, the CDR3 is TGTGCCAGCTCACCCGACAGGGCGGAGACCCAGTACTTC. Translation gives CASSPDRAETQYF.

This clonotype was detected only a few times. This rearrangement joins TRBV20-1 to TRBJ1-4; D may be TRBD1 (6 bases). CDR3 length equals 13 residues. The germline V gene has CDR1 DFQATT and CDR2 SNEGSKA (reference sequence). Trimming left V 3 bases short and J 2 bases short, with 7 bases between. The CDR3 bases are TGCAGTGCTAGGCAGGGGACTAATGAAAAACTGTTTTTT. Amino acid sequence: CSARQGTNEKLFF.

J is TRBJ2-7 and V is TRBV4-1, with 8 bases matching TRBD2. This CDR3 is 14 amino acids long. Losses at the gene ends were 1 base for V and 3 bases for J; bases not matched to a gene: 2. Germline CDR1 and CDR2: MGHRA and YSYEKL. The CDR3, as DNA: TGCGCCAGCAGCCAAGGACTAGCGAACTACGAGCAGTACGTC. It translates to CASSQGLANYEQYV.

This clonotype was observed at least ten times. This chain uses TRBV30 with TRBJ2-1, with D uncertain. The germline gives CDR1 GTSNPN, CDR2 SVGIG (reference sequence). The CDR3 spans 11 residues. Trimming pared 0 bases from V and 7 bases from J, leaving 4 bases between. CDR3 sequence reads: CAWSVGNEQFF. The CDR3, as DNA: TGTGCCTGGAGTGTGGGTAATGAGCAGTTCTTC.

This clonotype was counted many times. V gene TRBV11-2 combines with J gene TRBJ2-7; TRBD1 matches at 9 bases. The germline V gene encodes CDR1 SGHAT and CDR2 FQNNGV. This CDR3 region has 15 residues. Unmatched junction bases numbered 7, after V lost 4 bases and J lost 3 bases. The DNA of the CDR3 is TGTGCCAGCAGCTCTCCTCAGACAGGGGGCTACGAGCAGTACGTC. Encoded protein: CASSSPQTGGYEQYV.

This clonotype was counted at least ten times. The chain couples TRBV25-1 to TRBJ2-6; possibly TRBD1 for D (6 bases). Germline V lookup: CDR1 MGHDK, CDR2 SYGVNS. Trimming left V 7 bases short and J 0 bases short, with 16 bases between. This CDR3 is built from 17 residues. The CDR3: CASTITGFGSGANVLTF. The CDR3 DNA reads as TGTGCCAGCACAATCACAGGGTTCGGCTCTGGGGCCAACGTCCTGACTTTC.

In this sample, this clonotype turned up many times. V gene TRBV6-2 or TRBV6-3 combines with J gene TRBJ2-5, with 13 bases that match TRBD2. The V gene's germline CDR1 is MNHEY and CDR2 SVGEGT. This CDR3 contains 14 residues. Trimming at V came to 6 bases and at J to 7 bases, leaving 5 bases not matched to a gene. As DNA, the CDR3 is TGTGCCAGCAGGGGACTAGCGGGGATGATGACCCAGTACTTC. Translation: CASRGLAGMMTQYF.

The chain joins TRBV12-3 or TRBV12-4 to TRBJ2-7; D is unclear. The CDR3 runs to 17 residues. Trimming shortened V by 5 bases and J by 1 base, and 21 bases separated the two germline ends. CDR3 coding DNA: TGTGCCAGCAGTGTCCGAGAGGTAGTGAACCCATCCTACGAGCAGTACTTC. It is translated as CASSVREVVNPSYEQYF.

This clonotype was found many times. V is TRBV18 and J is TRBJ1-2, with no clear D. Germline V gives CDR1 KGHSH, CDR2 LQKENI. Trimming shortened V by 2 bases and J by 5 bases, and 9 bases separated the two germline ends. CDR3 length equals 13 residues. The CDR3, as DNA: TGTGCCAGCTCACCAGACGCAGTTTATGGCTACACCTTC. This sequence encodes CASSPDAVYGYTF.

This clonotype was counted ten times or more. V usage is TRBV6-2 or TRBV6-3 and J usage is TRBJ1-1; D ambiguous. The V end lost 5 bases, the J end lost 6 bases, and 7 bases lay between the germline ends. Germline CDR1 reads MNHEY; CDR2 reads SVGEGT. The CDR3 length is 11 residues. CDR3 bases: TGTGCCAGCAGTAACACGGCTGAAGCTTTCTTT. Its protein product is CASSNTAEAFF.